The sequence of this T cell receptor beta chain was determined in a study of CD4 and CD8 cells across lung adenocarcinoma regions. Donors had localized lung adenocarcinoma, a non-small cell lung cancer. Deletions cut 5 bases from V and 8 bases from J, with 9 bases between. Per germline, CDR1 GTSNPN and CDR2 SVGIG (reference sequence). The CDR3 length is 10 residues. MiXCR, run by TCRdb on the PCR reads, gives a single entry per CDR3 protein. The table has 20,000 to 25,000 distinct CDR3 sequences, around 52% seen once. V gene TRBV30 combines with J gene TRBJ1-1; D unresolved. The sequencing sample was made of CD4+ T cells from the center of a lung tumor. The TCR originated in a male donor with lung adenocarcinoma. The CD4 and CD8 labels of this study may be unreliable. For the CDR3, the DNA is TGTGCCTGGGGGCGTCGGGAAGCTTTCTTT. It is translated as CAWGRREAFF.